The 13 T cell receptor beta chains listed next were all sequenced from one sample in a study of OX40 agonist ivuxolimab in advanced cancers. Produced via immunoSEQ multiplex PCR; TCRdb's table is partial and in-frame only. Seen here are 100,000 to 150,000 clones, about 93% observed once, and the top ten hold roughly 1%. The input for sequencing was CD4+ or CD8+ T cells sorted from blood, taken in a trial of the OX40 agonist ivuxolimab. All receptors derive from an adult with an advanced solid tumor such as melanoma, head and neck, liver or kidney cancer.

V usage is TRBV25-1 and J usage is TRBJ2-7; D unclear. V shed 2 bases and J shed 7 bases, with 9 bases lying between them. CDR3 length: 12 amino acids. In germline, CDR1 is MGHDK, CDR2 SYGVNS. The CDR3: CASSETIWEQYF. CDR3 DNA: TGTGCCAGCAGTGAAACAATCTGGGAGCAGTACTTC.

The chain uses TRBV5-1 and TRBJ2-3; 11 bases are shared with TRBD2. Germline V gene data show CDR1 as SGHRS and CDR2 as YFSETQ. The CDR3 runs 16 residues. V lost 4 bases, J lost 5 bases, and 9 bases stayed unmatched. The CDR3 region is CASSVQGLAELDTQYF. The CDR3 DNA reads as TGCGCCAGCAGCGTACAGGGACTAGCGGAGCTAGATACGCAGTATTTT.

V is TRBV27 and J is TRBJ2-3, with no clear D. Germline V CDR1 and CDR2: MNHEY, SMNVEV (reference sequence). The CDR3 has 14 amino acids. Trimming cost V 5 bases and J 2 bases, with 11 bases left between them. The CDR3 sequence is CASSTDPTTDTQYF. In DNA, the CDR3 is TGTGCCAGCAGTACAGACCCGACCACAGATACGCAGTATTTT.

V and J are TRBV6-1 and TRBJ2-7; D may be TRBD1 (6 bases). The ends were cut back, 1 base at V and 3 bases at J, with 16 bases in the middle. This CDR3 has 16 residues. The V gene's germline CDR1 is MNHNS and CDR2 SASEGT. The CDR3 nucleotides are TGTGCCAGCAGTGAAGACATGGGGGCCCATTTCTACGAGCAGTACTTC. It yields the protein CASSEDMGAHFYEQYF.

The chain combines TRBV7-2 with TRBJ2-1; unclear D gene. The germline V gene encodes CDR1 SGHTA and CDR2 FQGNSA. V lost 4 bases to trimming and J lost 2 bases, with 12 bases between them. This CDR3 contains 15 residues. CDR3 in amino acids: CASSSPGGAYNEQFF. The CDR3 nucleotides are TGTGCCAGCAGCTCACCGGGTGGCGCCTACAATGAGCAGTTCTTC.

This CDR3 is CASSPWEGYNQPQHF. The DNA of the CDR3 is TGTGCCAGCAGCCCATGGGAGGGTTATAACCAGCCCCAGCATTTT. The chain employs TRBV7-3 and TRBJ1-5; D unclear. The CDR3 has 15 amino acids. Trimming removed 5 bases from V and 7 bases from J, with 18 bases in between. The germline V gene has CDR1 SGHTA and CDR2 FQGTGA.

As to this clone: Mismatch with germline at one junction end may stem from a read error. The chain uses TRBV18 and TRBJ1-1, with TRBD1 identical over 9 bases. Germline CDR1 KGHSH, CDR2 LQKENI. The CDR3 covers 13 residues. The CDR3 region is CASSPRDREAKLF. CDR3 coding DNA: TGTGCCAGCTCACCACGGGACAGGGAGGCTAAACTCTTT. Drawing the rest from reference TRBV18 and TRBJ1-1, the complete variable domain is NAGVMQNPRHLVRRRGQEARLRCSPMKGHSHVYWYRQLPEEGLKFMVYLQKENIIDESGMPKERFSAEFPKEGPSILRIQQVVRGDSAAYFCASSPRDREAKLFGQGTRLTVV.

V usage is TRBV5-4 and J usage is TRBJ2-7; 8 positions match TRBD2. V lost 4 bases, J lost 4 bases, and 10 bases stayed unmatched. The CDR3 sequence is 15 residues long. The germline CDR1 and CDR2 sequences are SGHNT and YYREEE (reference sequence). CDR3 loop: CASSPQREKGYEQYF. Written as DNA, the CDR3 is TGTGCCAGCAGCCCCCAGCGGGAGAAGGGATACGAGCAGTACTTC.

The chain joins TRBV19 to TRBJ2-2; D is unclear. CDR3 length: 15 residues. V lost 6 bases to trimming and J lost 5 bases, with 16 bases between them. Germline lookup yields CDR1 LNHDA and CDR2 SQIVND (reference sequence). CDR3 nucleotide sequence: TGTGCCAGTAGACGGTATGGGGTGGGGACCGGGGAGCTGTTTTTT. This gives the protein CASRRYGVGTGELFF.

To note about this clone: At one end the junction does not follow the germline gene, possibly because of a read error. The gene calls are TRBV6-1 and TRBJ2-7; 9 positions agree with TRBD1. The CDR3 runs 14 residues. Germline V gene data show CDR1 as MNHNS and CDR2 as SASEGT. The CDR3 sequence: CTSRRTGDSYEQYF. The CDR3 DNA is TGTACCAGCAGGAGGACAGGGGACTCCTACGAGCAGTACTTC.

The CDR3 reads CASRRGSWTEAFF. In DNA form, the CDR3 reads TGTGCCAGCAGGAGGGGAAGTTGGACTGAAGCTTTCTTT. This chain links TRBV7-9 with TRBJ1-1; D possibly corresponds to TRBD1 (5 bases). The CDR3 runs to 13 residues. With 6 bases removed from V and 5 bases from J, the gap between germline ends came to 13 bases. Germline values: CDR1 SEHNR, CDR2 FQNEAQ (reference sequence).

CDR3 DNA sequence: TGTGCCAGCAGCTTAACAGGCGGGAGCAGCACCGGGGAGCTGTTTTTT. Its protein product is CASSLTGGSSTGELFF. The chain couples TRBV7-3 to TRBJ2-2, with 7 bases matching TRBD2. The CDR3 contains 16 residues. Losses at the gene ends were 0 bases for V and 4 bases for J; bases not matched to a gene: 5. The V gene's germline CDR1 is SGHTA and CDR2 FQGTGA.

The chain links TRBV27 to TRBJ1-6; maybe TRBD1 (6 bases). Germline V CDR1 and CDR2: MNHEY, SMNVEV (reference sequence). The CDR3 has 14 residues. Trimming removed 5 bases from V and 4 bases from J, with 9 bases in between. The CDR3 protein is CASSGRGYNSPLHF. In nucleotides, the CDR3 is TGTGCCAGCAGTGGAAGGGGGTATAATTCACCCCTCCACTTT.